The clone carrying this TCR beta chain was seen ten or more times. The record originates from a study of response to subunit inactivated influenza vaccine. Germline values: CDR1 MDHEN, CDR2 SYDVKM. The CDR3 consists of 21 residues. V trimming: 6 bases; J trimming: 8 bases; junction bases outside the gene matches: 25. TCRdb re-analysed the RT-PCR reads in MiXCR, keeping a single row per CDR3 protein. The table has about 540,000 distinct CDR3 sequences, approximately 22% seen once. Separately, the same data were catalogued under a study of T cells expressing NK-cell markers. This second study says: In generating TCR beta cDNA, 5'RACE template switching with UMIs was used. Of CD8+ T cells, about 1.0-8% belonged to dominant NKG2C+ clonotypes in six or seven donors.

Sequenced here: CD4+ T cells sorted from PBMCs, sampled 12 days after vaccination. This clonotype was sampled from a middle-aged man who received an inactivated influenza vaccine. The chain uses TRBV28 and TRBJ2-1; 13 positions agree with TRBD2. Here the CDR3 DNA reads TGTGCCAGCAGCCGAGGGGGACAGCCTCTACTAGCGGGGGGGCCGCCCGATGAGCAGTTCTTC. Protein sequence: CASSRGGQPLLAGGPPDEQFF.